The present T cell receptor (beta chain) was sequenced within a study of neurological immune-mediated disorders. Regarding the study as a whole: It was HTLV-1-associated myelopathy that showed the most TCR clonal expansion, while multiple sclerosis showed the least, falling below healthy controls.

The unsorted libraries originated from 2 million PBMCs that had been stored at -80 C. Synthesis of cDNA was performed by 5'RACE using 10-nucleotide random UMIs. The output of every sequencing run exceeded 170 million TCR-beta sequences, derived from 15-18 subjects. TCRdb re-called the 5' RACE reads with MiXCR, one entry per CDR3 protein. In the table there are around 50,000 distinct CDR3 sequences, 3.8% of which are singletons. The sample holds many counts of this clonotype. The target antigen is unknown. The germline V gene has CDR1 MNHNY and CDR2 SVGAGI (reference sequence). V dropped 6 bases and J dropped 2 bases, with 17 bases sitting between them. The CDR3 loop spans 16 amino acids.

The sample consisted of PBMCs. This chain links TRBV6-6 with TRBJ1-5; D is uncertain. This sequence was found in a man in his sixties with multiple sclerosis. CDR3 amino acids: CASRSVAGTGNQPQHF. The CDR3 bases are TGTGCCAGCAGGTCGGTTGCTGGAACAGGCAATCAGCCCCAGCATTTT.